The rows below give T cell receptor beta chains drawn from one sample of a study of T-cell reconstitution after alpha-beta-depleted transplantation in children. TCRdb fed the PCR reads into MiXCR, producing one record per CDR3 protein. The table includes 700,000 to 950,000 distinct CDR3 sequences, about 15% detected once. This specimen was PBMCs, mostly from graft donor cells, taken 360 days after TCRalphabeta/CD19-depleted stem cell transplant. All receptors derive from a male patient under 18 who had a stem cell transplant for acute lymphoblastic leukemia, so the T cells may come from the graft donor. Each CDR3 is given with its conserved first and last residue. The D gene is left open where the match is weak. Only part of the rows carry a size: once, few, many, or a class if the clone is expanded.

j_call: TRBJ2-7; d_call: TRBD1; clone_size: few; v_call: TRBV12-3/TRBV12-4; cdr3_nt: TGTGCCAGCAGCCGACAGGGTTTCTATTCCGAGCAGTACTTC; cdr3_aa: CASSRQGFYSEQYF
j_call: TRBJ2-5; d_call: -; clone_size: -; v_call: TRBV15; cdr3_nt: TGTGCCACCAGCAGAGAGGGGGTGGGGGAGACCCAGTACTTC; cdr3_aa: CATSREGVGETQYF
j_call: TRBJ1-1; d_call: TRBD1; clone_size: -; v_call: TRBV18; cdr3_nt: TGTGCCAGCTCACAAACGGGACAGGGACCGAACACTGAAGCTTTCTTT; cdr3_aa: CASSQTGQGPNTEAFF
j_call: TRBJ2-7; d_call: TRBD1; clone_size: many; v_call: TRBV7-3; cdr3_nt: TGTGCCAGCAGCGCGGACAGGGGGAACGAGCAGTACTTC; cdr3_aa: CASSADRGNEQYF
j_call: TRBJ2-7; d_call: TRBD1; clone_size: -; v_call: TRBV7-8; cdr3_nt: TGTGCCAGCAGCTTCCCCCCGGGACAGGGGGCGTCCTACGAGCAGTACTTC; cdr3_aa: CASSFPPGQGASYEQYF
j_call: TRBJ2-2; d_call: TRBD1; clone_size: few; v_call: TRBV5-1; cdr3_nt: TGCGCCAGCAGCTTGGTCCGACAGGGGGCGGCCGGGGAGCTGTTTTTT; cdr3_aa: CASSLVRQGAAGELFF
j_call: TRBJ2-7; d_call: -; clone_size: -; v_call: TRBV18; cdr3_nt: TGTGCCAGCTCACCTTTCAGAGGGAGAGGGTTCTACGAGCAGTACTTC; cdr3_aa: CASSPFRGRGFYEQYF
j_call: TRBJ1-5; d_call: -; clone_size: -; v_call: TRBV20-1; cdr3_nt: TGCAGTGCTGAGCAGGGTAGCAATCAGCCCCAGCATTTT; cdr3_aa: CSAEQGSNQPQHF
j_call: TRBJ2-2; d_call: -; clone_size: few; v_call: TRBV4-3; cdr3_nt: TGCGCCAGCAGCCAGGAGGGGGGACCAGCGGTGCGCACCGGGGAGCTGTTTTTT; cdr3_aa: CASSQEGGPAVRTGELFF
j_call: TRBJ2-7; d_call: -; clone_size: -; v_call: TRBV27; cdr3_nt: TGTGCCAGCAGTTTAACGGGCTGGGGACGCGAGCAGTACTTC; cdr3_aa: CASSLTGWGREQYF
j_call: TRBJ2-3; d_call: TRBD2; clone_size: few; v_call: TRBV9; cdr3_nt: TGTGCCAGCAGCCCTACTAGCGGGAGAGGGACAGATACGCAGTATTTT; cdr3_aa: CASSPTSGRGTDTQYF
j_call: TRBJ2-1; d_call: -; clone_size: -; v_call: TRBV19; cdr3_nt: TGTGCCAGTAGTATAGGGTACCGTGAGCAGTTCTTC; cdr3_aa: CASSIGYREQFF